This TCR beta chain was recovered during a study of breast tumors, draining lymph nodes, adjacent tissues. There are a few counts of this clonotype. Its antigen remains unidentified. A read error is possible here, since a much larger clone lies one base away. TCRdb re-derived calls from the multiplex PCR reads in MiXCR, one entry per CDR3 protein. The sample yields fewer than 250,000 distinct CDR3 sequences, roughly 32% seen once. Germline V gene sequence: CDR1 DFQATT, CDR2 SNEGSKA (reference sequence). The V end lost 7 bases, the J end lost 3 bases, and 16 bases lay between the germline ends. This CDR3 is 13 amino acids long. Axillary draining lymph nodes of breast cancer patients supplied the node samples. The study's findings and limits: Data fit most tumor T cells coming from lymph node, expanding in tumor. Compared with basal-like, luminal-like tumors shared significantly more repertoire with nontumor tissue. Data only fit, rather than demonstrated, lymph node origin of most tumor T cells.

The sequence was collected from a female donor with breast cancer. Some clones in this sample may be carry-over from other donors' samples. Material for sequencing was axillary lymph node tissue. V and J are TRBV20-1 and TRBJ2-7, with D perhaps TRBD1 (5 bases). The CDR3 loop reads CSVSPRQSYEQYF. Here the CDR3 DNA reads TGCAGTGTTAGCCCGAGACAGAGCTACGAGCAGTACTTC.